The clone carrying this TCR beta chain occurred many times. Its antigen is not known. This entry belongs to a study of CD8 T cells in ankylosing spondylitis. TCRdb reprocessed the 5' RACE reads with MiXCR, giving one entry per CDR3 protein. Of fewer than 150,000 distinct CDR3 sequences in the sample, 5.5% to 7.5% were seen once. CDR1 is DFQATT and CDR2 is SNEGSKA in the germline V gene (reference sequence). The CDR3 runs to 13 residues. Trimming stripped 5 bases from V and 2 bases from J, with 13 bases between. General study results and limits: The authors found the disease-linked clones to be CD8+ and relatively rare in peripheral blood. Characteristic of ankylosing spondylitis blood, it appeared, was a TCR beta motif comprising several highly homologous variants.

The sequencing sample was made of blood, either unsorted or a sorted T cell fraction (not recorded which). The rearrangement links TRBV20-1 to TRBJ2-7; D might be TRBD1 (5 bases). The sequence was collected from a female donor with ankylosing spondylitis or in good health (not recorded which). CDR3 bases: TGCAGTGCTCTCGCCCCAGGGCCCTACGAGCAGTACTTC. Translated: CSALAPGPYEQYF.